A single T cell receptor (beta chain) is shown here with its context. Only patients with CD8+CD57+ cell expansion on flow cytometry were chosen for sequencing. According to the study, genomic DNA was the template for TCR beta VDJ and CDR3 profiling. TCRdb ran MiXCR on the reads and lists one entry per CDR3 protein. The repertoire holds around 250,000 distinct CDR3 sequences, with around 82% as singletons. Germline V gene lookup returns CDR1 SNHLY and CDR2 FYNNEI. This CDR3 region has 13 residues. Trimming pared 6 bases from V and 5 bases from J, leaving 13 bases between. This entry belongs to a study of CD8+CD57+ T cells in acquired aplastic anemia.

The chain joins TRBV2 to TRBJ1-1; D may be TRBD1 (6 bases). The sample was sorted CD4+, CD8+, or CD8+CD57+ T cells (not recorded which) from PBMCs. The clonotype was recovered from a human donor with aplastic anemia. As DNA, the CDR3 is TGTGCCAGCAGGGTGTTACAGGGAACTGAAGCTTTCTTT. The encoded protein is CASRVLQGTEAFF.